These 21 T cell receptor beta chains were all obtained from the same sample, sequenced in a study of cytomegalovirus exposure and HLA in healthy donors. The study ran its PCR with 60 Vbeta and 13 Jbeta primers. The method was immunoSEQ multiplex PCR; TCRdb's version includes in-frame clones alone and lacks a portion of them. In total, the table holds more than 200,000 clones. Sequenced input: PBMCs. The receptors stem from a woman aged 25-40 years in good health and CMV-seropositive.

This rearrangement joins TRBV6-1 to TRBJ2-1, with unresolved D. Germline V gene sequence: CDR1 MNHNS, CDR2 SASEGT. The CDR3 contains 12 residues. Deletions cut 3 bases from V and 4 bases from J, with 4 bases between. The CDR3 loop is CASSDRYNEQFF. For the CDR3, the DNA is TGTGCCAGCAGTGACAGGTACAATGAGCAGTTCTTC.

CDR3 protein: CARDPNKQGQQNQPQHF. CDR3 DNA: TGTGCCAGAGATCCTAATAAACAGGGACAGCAAAATCAGCCCCAGCATTTT. This chain joins TRBV6-4 and TRBJ1-5, with 7 bases aligning to TRBD1. Germline-derived CDR1 and CDR2 are MRHNA and SNTAGT. V lost 9 bases to trimming and J lost 4 bases; unmatched junction nucleotides: 18. The CDR3 is 17 amino acids.

Here the CDR3 DNA reads TGCGCCAGCAGCCAAGTTGACAGCCGACAAGCTTTCTTT. It translates to CASSQVDSRQAFF. The genes are TRBV4-3 and TRBJ1-1; TRBD1 is a possible D gene (5 bases). Germline V gene sequence: CDR1 LGHNA, CDR2 YSLEER. This CDR3 is built from 13 residues. V lost 1 base and J 9 bases, leaving 12 bases between the germline ends.

CDR3 nucleotide sequence: TGTGCCATCCTGAAGCGGGAGGATGGCACAGATACGCAGTATTTT. This encodes CAILKREDGTDTQYF. The V gene is TRBV10-3, the J gene TRBJ2-3; 9 positions match TRBD2. From germline, CDR1 is ENHRY and CDR2 SYGVKD. The CDR3 consists of 15 residues. Losses at the gene ends were 8 bases for V and 1 base for J; bases not matched to a gene: 7.

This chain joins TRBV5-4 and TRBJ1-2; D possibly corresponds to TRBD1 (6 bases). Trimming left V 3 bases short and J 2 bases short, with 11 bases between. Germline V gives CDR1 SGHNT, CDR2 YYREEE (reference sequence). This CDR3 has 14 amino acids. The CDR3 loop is CASSSGGQNYGYTF. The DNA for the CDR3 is TGTGCCAGCAGCTCCGGAGGACAGAACTATGGCTACACCTTC.

CDR3 residues: CASSGLAGLSYQETQYF. The CDR3 DNA is TGTGCCAGCAGCGGATTAGCGGGGCTATCGTACCAAGAGACCCAGTACTTC. V usage is TRBV27 and J usage is TRBJ2-5; 8 bases agree with TRBD2. Trimming took 6 bases from V and 0 from J; bases not matched to a gene: 12. The germline CDR1 and CDR2 sequences are MNHEY and SMNVEV (reference sequence). The CDR3 has 17 amino acids.

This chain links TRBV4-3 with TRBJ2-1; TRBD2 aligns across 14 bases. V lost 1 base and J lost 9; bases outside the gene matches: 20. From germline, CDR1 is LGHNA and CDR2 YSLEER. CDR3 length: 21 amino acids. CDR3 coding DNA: TGCGCCAGCAGCCAAGGTCAGGTAGGGACTAGCGGGAGAGCGGCCAATAGTGAGCAGTTCTTC. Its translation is CASSQGQVGTSGRAANSEQFF.

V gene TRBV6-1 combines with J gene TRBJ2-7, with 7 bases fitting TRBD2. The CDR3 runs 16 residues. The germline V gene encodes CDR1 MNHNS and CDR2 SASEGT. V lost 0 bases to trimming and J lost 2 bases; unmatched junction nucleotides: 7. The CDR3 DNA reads TGTGCCAGCAGTGAAGCGGGGGGGGGTCTCGCCTACGAGCAGTACTTC. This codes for CASSEAGGGLAYEQYF.

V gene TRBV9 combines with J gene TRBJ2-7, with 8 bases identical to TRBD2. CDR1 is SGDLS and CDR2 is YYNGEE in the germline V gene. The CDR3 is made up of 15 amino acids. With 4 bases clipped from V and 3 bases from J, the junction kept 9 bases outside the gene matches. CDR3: CASSPNAGLVYEQYF. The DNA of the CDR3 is TGTGCCAGCAGCCCCAACGCGGGACTAGTCTACGAGCAGTACTTC. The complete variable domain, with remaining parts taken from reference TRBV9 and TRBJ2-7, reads DSGVTQTPKHLITATGQRVTLRCSPRSGDLSVYWYQQSLDQGLQFLIQYYNGEERAKGNILERFSAQQFPDLHSELNLSSLELGDSALYFCASSPNAGLVYEQYFGPGTRLTVT.

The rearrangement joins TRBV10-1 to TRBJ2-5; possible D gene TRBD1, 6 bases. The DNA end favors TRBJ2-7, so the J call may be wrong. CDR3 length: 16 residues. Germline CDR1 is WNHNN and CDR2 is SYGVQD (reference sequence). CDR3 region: CASSESGHSGTYEQYF. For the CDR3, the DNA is TGCGCCAGCAGTGAGTCGGGACATTCGGGGACCTACGAGCAGTACTTC.

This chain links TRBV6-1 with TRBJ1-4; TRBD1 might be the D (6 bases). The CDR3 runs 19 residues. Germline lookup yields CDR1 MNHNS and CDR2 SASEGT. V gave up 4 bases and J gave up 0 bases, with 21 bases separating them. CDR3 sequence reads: CASSAEPGHNFATNEKLFF. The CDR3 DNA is TGTGCCAGCAGTGCTGAGCCGGGACACAACTTTGCAACTAATGAAAAACTGTTTTTT.

CDR3 residues: CASSQDPSGYSYEQYF. The CDR3 nucleotides read TGCGCCAGCAGCCAAGACCCTAGCGGTTACTCCTACGAGCAGTACTTC. The V call is TRBV4-1, the J call TRBJ2-7; TRBD2 matches 7 bases. The CDR3 runs 16 residues. Germline V gene data show CDR1 as MGHRA and CDR2 as YSYEKL. The V gene end was trimmed by 0 bases and the J gene end by 0 bases; junction bases not matched to a gene: 5.

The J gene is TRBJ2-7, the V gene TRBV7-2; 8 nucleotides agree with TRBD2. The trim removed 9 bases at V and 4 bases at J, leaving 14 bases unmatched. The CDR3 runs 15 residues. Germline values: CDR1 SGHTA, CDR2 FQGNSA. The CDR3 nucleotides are TGTGCCAGTACCAGGGGAGGGAGCGGGAGTTACGAGCAGTACTTC. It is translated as CASTRGGSGSYEQYF. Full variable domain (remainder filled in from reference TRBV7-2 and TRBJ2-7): GAGVSQSPSNKVTEKGKDVELRCDPISGHTALYWYRQSLGQGLEFLIYFQGNSAPDKSGLPSDRFSAERTGGSVSTLTIQRTQQEDSAVYLCASTRGGSGSYEQYFGPGTRLTVT.

This CDR3 reads CASSPSSRGIAEAFF. In DNA, the CDR3 is TGCGCCAGCAGCCCCTCCTCCAGGGGTATCGCTGAAGCTTTCTTT. The rearrangement uses TRBV5-1 and TRBJ1-1, with D possibly TRBD1 on 6 matching bases. Germline-derived CDR1 and CDR2 are SGHRS and YFSETQ. The V end lost 4 bases, the J end lost 6 bases, and 19 bases lay between the germline ends. The CDR3 is 15 residues long.

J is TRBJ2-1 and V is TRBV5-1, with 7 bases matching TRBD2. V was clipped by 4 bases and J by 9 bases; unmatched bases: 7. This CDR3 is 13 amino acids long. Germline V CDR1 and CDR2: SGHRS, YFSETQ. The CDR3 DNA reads TGCGCCAGCAGCCCCGGACTAGTGGGTGAGCAGTTCTTC. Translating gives CASSPGLVGEQFF. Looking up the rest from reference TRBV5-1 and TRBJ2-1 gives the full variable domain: KAGVTQTPRYLIKTRGQQVTLSCSPISGHRSVSWYQQTPGQGLQFLFEYFSETQRNKGNFPGRFSGRQFSNSRSEMNVSTLELGDSALYLCASSPGLVGEQFFGPGTRLTVL.

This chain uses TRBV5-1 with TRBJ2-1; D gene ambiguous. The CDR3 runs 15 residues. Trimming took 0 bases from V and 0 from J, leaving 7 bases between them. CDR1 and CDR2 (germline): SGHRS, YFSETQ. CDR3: CASSLADISYNEQFF. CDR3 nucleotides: TGCGCCAGCAGCTTGGCTGACATCTCCTACAATGAGCAGTTCTTC.

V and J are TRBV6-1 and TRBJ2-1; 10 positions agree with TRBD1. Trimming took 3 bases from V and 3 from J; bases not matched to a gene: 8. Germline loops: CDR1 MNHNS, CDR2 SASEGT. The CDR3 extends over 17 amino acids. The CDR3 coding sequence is TGTGCCAGCAGTGACCGCCTCGGGACAGGGGTCTACAATGAGCAGTTCTTC. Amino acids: CASSDRLGTGVYNEQFF.

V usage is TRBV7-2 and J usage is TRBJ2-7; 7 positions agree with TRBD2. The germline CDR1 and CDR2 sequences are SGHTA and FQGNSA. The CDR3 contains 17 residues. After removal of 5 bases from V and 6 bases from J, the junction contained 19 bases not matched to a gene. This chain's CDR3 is CASSQQPLLAHGGEQYF. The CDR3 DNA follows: TGTGCCAGCAGCCAGCAACCACTACTAGCGCATGGGGGCGAGCAGTACTTC.

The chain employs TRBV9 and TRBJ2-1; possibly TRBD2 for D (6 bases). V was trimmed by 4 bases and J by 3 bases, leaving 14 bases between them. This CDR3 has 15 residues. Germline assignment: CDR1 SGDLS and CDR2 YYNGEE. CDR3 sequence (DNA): TGTGCCAGCAGCCCATGGGGGGAACTCTACAATGAGCAGTTCTTC. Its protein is CASSPWGELYNEQFF.

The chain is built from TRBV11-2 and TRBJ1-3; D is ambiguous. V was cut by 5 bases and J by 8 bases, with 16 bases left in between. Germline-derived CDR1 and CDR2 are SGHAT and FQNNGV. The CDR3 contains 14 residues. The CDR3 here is CASSPRSQTHTIYF. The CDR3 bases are TGTGCCAGCAGCCCGAGGAGTCAAACGCACACCATATATTTT.

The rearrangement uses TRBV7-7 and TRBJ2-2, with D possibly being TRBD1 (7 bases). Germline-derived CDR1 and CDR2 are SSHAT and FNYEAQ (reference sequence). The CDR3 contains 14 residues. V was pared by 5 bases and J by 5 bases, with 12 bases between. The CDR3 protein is CASSLSGGTGELFF. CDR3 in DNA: TGTGCCAGCAGCCTCTCAGGGGGGACCGGGGAGCTGTTTTTT.